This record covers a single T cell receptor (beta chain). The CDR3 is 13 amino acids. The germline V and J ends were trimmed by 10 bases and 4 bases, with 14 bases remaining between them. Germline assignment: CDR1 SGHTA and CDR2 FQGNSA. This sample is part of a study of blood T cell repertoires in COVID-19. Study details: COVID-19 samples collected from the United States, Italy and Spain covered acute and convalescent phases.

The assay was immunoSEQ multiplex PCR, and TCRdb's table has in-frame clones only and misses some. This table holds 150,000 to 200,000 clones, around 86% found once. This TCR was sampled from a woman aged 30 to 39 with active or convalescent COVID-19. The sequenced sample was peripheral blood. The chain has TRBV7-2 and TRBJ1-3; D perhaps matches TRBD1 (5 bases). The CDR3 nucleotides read TGTGCCACCCAGGGTTCCTGGGGAAACACCATATATTTT. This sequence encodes CATQGSWGNTIYF. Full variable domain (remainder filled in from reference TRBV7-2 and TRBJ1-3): GAGVSQSPSNKVTEKGKDVELRCDPISGHTALYWYRQSLGQGLEFLIYFQGNSAPDKSGLPSDRFSAERTGGSVSTLTIQRTQQEDSAVYLCATQGSWGNTIYFGEGSWLTVV.